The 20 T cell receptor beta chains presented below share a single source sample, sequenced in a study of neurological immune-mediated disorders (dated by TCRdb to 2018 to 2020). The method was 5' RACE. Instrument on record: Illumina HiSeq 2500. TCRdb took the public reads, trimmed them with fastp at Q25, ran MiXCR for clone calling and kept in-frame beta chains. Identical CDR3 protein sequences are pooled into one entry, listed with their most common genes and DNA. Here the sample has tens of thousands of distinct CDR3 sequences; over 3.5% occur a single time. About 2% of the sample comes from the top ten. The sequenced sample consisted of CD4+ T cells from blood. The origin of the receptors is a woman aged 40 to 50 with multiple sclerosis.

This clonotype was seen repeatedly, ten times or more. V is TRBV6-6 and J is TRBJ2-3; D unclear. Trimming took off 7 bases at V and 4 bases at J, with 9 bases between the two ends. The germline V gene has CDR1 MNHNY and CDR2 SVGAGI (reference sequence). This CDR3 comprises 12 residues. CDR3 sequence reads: CASKRPSDTQYF. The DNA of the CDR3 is TGTGCCAGCAAACGACCGTCAGATACGCAGTATTTT.

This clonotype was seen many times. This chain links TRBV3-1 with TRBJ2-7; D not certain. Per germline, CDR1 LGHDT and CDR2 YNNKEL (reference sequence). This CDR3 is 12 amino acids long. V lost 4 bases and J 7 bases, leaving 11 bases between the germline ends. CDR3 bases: TGTGCCAGCAGCCCGGGCGTCGGAGAGCAGTACTTC. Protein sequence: CASSPGVGEQYF.

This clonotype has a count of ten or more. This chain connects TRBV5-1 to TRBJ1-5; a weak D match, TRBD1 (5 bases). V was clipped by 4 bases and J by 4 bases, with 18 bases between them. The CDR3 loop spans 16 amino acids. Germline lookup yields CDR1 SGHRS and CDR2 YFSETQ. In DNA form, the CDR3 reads TGCGCCAGCAGCATGGGCGGGCCCGGGGGGAATCAGCCCCAGCATTTT. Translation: CASSMGGPGGNQPQHF.

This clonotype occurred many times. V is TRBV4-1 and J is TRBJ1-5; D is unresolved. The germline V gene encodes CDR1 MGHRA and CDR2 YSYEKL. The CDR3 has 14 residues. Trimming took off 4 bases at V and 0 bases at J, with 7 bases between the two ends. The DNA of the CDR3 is TGCGCCAGCAGCCCCCTCAGTAGCAATCAGCCCCAGCATTTT. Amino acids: CASSPLSSNQPQHF.

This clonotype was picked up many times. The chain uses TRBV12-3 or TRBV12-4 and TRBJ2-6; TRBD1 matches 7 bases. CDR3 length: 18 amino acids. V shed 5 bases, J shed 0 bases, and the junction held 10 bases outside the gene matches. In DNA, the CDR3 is TGTGCCAGCAGTCATGGCCGGGACAGAACCTCTGGGGCCAACGTCCTGACTTTC. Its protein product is CASSHGRDRTSGANVLTF.

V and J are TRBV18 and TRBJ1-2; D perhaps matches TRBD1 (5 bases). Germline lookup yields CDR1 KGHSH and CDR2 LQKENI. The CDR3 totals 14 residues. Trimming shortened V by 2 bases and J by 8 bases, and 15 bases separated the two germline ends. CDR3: CASSPGAAGRGYTF. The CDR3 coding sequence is TGTGCCAGCTCACCAGGGGCAGCGGGGAGAGGCTACACCTTC.

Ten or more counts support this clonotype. In DNA, the CDR3 is TGCGCCAGCAGCTTGAGTCTGGGGATCTACGAGCAGTACTTC. It is translated as CASSLSLGIYEQYF. This rearrangement joins TRBV5-1 to TRBJ2-7; D call uncertain. This CDR3 contains 14 residues. Per the germline V gene, CDR1 is SGHRS and CDR2 is YFSETQ. V gave up 1 base and J gave up 3 bases, with 11 bases separating them.

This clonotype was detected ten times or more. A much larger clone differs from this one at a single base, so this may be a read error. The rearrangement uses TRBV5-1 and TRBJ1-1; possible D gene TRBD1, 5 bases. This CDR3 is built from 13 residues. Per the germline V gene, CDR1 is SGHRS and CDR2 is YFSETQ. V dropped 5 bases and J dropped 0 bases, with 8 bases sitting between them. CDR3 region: CASRGTVNTEAFF. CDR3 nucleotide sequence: TGCGCCAGCAGAGGGACGGTGAACACTGAAGCTTTCTTT.

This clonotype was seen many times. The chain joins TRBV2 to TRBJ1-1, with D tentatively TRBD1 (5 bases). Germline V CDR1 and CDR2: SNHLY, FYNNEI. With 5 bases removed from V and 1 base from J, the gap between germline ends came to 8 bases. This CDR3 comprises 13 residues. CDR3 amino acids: CASSLDTNTEAFF. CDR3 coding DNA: TGTGCCAGCAGTTTGGACACGAACACTGAAGCTTTCTTT.

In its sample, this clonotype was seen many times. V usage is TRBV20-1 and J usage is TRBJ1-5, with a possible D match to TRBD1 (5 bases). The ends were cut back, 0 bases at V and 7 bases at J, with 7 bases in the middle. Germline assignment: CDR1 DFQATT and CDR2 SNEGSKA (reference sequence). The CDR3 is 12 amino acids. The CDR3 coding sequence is TGCAGTGCTAGAGATGGGGGACAGCCCCAGCATTTT. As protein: CSARDGGQPQHF.

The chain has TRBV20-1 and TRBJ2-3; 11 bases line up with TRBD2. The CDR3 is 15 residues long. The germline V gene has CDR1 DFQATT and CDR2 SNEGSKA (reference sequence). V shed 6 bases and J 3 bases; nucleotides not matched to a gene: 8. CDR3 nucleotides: TGCAGTGCCCTTAGCGGGGGGGTCGATACAGATACGCAGTATTTT. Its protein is CSALSGGVDTDTQYF.

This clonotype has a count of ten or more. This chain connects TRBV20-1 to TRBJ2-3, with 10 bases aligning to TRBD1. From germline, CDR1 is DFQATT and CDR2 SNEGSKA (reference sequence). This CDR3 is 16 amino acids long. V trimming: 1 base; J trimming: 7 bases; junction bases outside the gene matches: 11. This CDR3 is CSARAGTGVIMNTQYF. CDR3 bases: TGCAGTGCTAGAGCCGGGACAGGGGTGATTATGAATACGCAGTATTTT.

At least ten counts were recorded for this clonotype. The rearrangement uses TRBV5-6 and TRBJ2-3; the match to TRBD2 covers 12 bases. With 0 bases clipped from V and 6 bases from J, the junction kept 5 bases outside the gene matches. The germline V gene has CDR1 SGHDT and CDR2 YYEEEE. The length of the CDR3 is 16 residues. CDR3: CASSLGTSGVYDTQYF. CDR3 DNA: TGTGCCAGCAGCTTGGGGACTAGCGGGGTCTATGATACGCAGTATTTT.

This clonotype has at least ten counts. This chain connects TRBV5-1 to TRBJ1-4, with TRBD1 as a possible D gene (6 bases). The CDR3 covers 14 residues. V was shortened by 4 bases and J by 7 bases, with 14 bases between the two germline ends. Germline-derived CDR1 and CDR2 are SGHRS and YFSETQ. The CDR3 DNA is TGCGCCAGCAGCCCCGGGACATTGGGTGAAAAACTGTTTTTT. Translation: CASSPGTLGEKLFF.

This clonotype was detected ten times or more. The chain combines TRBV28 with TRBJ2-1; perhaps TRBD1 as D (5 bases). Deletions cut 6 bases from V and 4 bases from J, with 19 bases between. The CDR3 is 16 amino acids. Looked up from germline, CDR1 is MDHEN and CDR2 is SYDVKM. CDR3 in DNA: TGTGCCAGCAGGGACCCCGTAGGGGCGTGGTACAATGAGCAGTTCTTC. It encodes CASRDPVGAWYNEQFF.

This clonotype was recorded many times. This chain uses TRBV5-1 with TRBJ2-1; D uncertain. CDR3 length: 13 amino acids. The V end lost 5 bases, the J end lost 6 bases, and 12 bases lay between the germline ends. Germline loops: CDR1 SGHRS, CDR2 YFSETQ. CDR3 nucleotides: TGCGCCAGCAGTTTTGGGGATTTCAATGAGCAGTTCTTC. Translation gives CASSFGDFNEQFF.

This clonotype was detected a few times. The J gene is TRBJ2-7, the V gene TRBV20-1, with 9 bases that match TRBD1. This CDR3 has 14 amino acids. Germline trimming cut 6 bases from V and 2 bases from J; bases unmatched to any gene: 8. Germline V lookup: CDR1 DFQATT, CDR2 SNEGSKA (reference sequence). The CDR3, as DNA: TGCAGTGCGCCCCACGGGACAGGGACCTACGAGCAGTACTTC. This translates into CSAPHGTGTYEQYF.

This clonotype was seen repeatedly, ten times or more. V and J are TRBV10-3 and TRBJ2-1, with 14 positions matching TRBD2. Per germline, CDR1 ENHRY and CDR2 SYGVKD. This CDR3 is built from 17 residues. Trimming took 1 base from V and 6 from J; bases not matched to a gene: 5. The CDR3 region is CAISEYGTSGGGNEQFF. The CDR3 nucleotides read TGTGCCATCAGTGAGTACGGGACTAGCGGGGGAGGCAATGAGCAGTTCTTC.

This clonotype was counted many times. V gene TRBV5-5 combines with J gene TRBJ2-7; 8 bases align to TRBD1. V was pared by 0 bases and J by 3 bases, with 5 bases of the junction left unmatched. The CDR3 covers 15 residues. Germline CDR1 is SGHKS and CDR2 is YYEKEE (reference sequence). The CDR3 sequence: CASSLAGTGFYEQYF. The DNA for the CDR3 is TGTGCCAGCAGCTTGGCGGGGACAGGCTTCTACGAGCAGTACTTC.

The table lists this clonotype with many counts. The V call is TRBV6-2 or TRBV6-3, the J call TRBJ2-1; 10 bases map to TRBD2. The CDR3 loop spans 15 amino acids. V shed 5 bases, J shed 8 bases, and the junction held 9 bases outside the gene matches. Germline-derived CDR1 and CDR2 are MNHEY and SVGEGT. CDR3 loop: CASSDPSGGEDEQFF. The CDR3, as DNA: TGTGCCAGCAGTGACCCCAGCGGGGGGGAGGATGAGCAGTTCTTC.